This T cell receptor (beta chain) is drawn from a study of regulatory T cells in long-lasting Graves disease. Time point defined: newly diagnosed GD, antithyroid drugs for less than 3 months. Generation of the TCR library employed RNA extracted from PBMCs. This clonotype was counted at least ten times. To make TCR beta libraries, researchers used iRepertoire HTBI primers and Arm-PCR of CDR3 regions. TCRdb independently ran MiXCR on the multiplex PCR reads; one entry per CDR3 protein. The data hold 350,000 to 450,000 distinct CDR3 sequences, with roughly a sixth observed a single time. These data also featured in a second study, about T cells in Graves' hyperthyroidism and ophthalmopathy.

The receptor's source is a man between 35 and 55 years old with Graves disease. Source: peripheral blood mononuclear cells (PBMCs), taken at new diagnosis, from a patient treated with antithyroid drugs.

CDR3 protein: CSAPGGLTETQYF. The CDR3 DNA is TGCAGTGCACCGGGGGGGCTGACCGAGACCCAGTACTTC. The chain employs TRBV20-1 and TRBJ2-5; 8 bases agree with TRBD2. CDR3 length: 13 amino acids. With V trimmed by 6 bases and J by 5 bases, 8 bases remained unmatched. Germline V gives CDR1 DFQATT, CDR2 SNEGSKA (reference sequence).